This record concerns one TCR beta chain sequence. This sample stems from a study of blood T cell repertoires in COVID-19. Study overall: PBMCs, B-cell-depleted T cells, or T cells were the source of the cDNA or gDNA that made up the material.

This CDR3 comprises 14 residues. CDR1 and CDR2 from the germline V gene are MDHEN and SYDVKM. V lost 5 bases to trimming and J lost 3 bases; unmatched junction nucleotides: 5. Measured with immunoSEQ multiplex PCR; TCRdb has only the in-frame clones, and not every one. This table has over 150,000 clones, around nine tenths appearing once. The V call is TRBV28, the J call TRBJ2-7; TRBD1 agrees at 9 bases. This TCR was sampled from a woman aged 70-85 years with COVID-19, enrolled during active disease. Sequencing was done on a sample of peripheral blood. Here the CDR3 reads CASSLPGQGYEQYF. DNA of the CDR3: TGTGCCAGCAGTCTTCCGGGACAGGGCTACGAGCAGTACTTC.